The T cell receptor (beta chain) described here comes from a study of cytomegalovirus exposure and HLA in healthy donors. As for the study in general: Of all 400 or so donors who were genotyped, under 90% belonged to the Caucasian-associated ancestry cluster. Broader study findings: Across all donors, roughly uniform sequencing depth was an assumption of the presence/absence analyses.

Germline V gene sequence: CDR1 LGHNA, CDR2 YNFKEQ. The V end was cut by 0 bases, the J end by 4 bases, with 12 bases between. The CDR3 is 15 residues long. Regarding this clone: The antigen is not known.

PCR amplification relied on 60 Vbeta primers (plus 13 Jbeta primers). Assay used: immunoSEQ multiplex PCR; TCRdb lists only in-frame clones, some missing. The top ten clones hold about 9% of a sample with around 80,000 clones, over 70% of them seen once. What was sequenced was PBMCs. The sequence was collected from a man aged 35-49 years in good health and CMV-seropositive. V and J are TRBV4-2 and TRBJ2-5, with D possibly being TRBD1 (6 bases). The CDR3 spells CASSQDGQSGETQYF. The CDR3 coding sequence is TGTGCCAGCAGCCAAGATGGACAGTCGGGAGAGACCCAGTACTTC.